The subject of this entry is one T cell receptor beta chain. The record originates from a study of blood T cell repertoires in COVID-19. The overall study: Samples came from the United States, Italy and Spain, spanning acute and convalescent COVID-19. T cells, B-cell-depleted T cells, or PBMCs supplied cDNA or gDNA.

The authors' processing: The authors estimated nucleated cell counts from reference gene primer amplification. TCRdb's copy holds only in-frame clones and misses some; the assay was immunoSEQ multiplex PCR. V, J and clone size were drawn from that table, and D and trimming were deduced from the DNA. Of tens of thousands of clones listed, roughly four fifths are singletons. V dropped 5 bases and J dropped 5 bases, with 12 bases sitting between them. From germline, CDR1 is MNHEY and CDR2 SVGAGI. The CDR3 is 13 amino acids. The specimen sequenced was peripheral blood. The TCR was taken from a human donor in a cohort sampled during active COVID-19. The chain couples TRBV6-5 to TRBJ1-1, with a tentative D call TRBD1 (5 bases). Here the CDR3 DNA reads TGTGCCAGCAGTCGGTCAAGGGGTACTGAAGCTTTCTTT. It translates to CASSRSRGTEAFF.